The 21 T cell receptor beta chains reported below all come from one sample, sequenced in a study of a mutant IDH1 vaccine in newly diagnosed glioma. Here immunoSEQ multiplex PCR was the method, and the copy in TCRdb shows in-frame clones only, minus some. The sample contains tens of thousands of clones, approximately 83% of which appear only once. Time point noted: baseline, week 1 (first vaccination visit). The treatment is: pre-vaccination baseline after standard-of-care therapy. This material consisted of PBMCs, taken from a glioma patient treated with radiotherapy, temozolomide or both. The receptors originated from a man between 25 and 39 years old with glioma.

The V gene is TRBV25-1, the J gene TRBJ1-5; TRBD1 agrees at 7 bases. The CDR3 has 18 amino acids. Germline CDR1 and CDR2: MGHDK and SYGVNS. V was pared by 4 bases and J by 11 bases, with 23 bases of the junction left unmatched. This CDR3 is CASSGHRGPGGVSEAQHF. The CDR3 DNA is TGTGCCAGCAGTGGACACAGGGGCCCGGGGGGGGTATCGGAGGCCCAGCATTTT.

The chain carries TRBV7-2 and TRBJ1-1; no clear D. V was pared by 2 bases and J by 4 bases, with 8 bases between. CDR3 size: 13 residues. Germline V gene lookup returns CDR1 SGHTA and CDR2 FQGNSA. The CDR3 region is CASSLRRSTEAFF. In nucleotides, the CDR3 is TGTGCCAGCAGCTTAAGGAGGAGCACTGAAGCTTTCTTT.

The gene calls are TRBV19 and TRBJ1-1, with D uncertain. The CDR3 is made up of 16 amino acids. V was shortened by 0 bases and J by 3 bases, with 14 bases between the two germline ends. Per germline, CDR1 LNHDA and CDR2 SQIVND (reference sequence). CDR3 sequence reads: CASSIDWRPTDTEAFF. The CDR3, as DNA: TGTGCCAGTAGTATAGACTGGCGGCCGACGGACACTGAAGCTTTCTTT.

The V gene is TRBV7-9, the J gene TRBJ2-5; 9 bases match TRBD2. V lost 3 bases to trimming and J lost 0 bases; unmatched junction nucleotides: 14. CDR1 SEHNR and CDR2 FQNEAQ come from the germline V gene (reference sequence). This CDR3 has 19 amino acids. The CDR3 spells CASSFSPWAGGKYQETQYF. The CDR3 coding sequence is TGTGCCAGCAGCTTCAGCCCCTGGGCGGGGGGGAAGTACCAAGAGACCCAGTACTTC.

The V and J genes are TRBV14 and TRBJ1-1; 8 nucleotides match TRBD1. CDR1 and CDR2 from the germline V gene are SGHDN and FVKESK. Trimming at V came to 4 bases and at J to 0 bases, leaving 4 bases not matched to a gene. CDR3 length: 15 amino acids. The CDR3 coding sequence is TGTGCCAGCAGCCCCGGACAGGGTTTGAACACTGAAGCTTTCTTT. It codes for CASSPGQGLNTEAFF.

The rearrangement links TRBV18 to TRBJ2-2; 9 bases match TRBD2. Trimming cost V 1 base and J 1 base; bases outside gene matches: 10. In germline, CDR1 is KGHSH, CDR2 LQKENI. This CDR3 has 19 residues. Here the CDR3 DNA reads TGTGCCAGCTCACCACGGGTAGCGGGGGCTACCCTGAACACCGGGGAGCTGTTTTTT. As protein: CASSPRVAGATLNTGELFF.

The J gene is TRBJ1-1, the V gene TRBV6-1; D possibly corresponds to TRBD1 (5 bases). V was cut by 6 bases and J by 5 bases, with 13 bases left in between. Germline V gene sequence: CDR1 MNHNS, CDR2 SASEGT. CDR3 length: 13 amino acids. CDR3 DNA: TGTGCCAGCAGATACGACAGCCTAACTGAAGCTTTCTTT. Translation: CASRYDSLTEAFF.

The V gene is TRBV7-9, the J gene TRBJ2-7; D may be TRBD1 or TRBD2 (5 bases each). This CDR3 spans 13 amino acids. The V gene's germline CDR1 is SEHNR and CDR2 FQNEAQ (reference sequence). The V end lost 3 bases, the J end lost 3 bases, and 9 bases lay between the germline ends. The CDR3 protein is CASSFTGLYEQYF. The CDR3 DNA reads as TGTGCCAGCAGCTTTACGGGGCTCTACGAGCAGTACTTC.

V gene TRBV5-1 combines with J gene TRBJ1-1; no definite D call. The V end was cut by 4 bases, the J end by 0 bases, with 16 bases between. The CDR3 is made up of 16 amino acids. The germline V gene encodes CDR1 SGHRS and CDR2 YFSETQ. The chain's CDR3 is CASSVGLAVMNTEAFF. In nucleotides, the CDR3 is TGCGCCAGCAGCGTTGGACTCGCCGTCATGAACACTGAAGCTTTCTTT.

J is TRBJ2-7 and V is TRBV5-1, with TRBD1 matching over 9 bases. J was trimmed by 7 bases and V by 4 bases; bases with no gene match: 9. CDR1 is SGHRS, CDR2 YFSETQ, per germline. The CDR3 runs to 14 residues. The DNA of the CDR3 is TGCGCCAGCAGCCGGGACAGGGACCAGTGGGAGCAGTACTTC. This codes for CASSRDRDQWEQYF.

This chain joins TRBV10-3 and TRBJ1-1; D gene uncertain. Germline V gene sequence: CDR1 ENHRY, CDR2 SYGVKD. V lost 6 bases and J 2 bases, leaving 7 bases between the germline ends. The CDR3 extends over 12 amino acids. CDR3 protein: CAIRKLNTEAFF. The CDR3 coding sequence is TGTGCCATCAGGAAACTAAACACTGAAGCTTTCTTT.

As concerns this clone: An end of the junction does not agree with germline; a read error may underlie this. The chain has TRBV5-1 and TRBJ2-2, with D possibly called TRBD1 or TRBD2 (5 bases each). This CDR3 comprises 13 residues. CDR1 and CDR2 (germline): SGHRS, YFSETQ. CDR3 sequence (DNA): TGCGCGAGCACGAGGGGCAACACCGGGGAGCTGTTTTTT. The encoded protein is CASTRGNTGELFF.

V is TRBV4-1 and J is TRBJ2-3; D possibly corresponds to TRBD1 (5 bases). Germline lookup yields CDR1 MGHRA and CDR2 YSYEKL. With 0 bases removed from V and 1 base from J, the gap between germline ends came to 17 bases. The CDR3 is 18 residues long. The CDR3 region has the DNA TGCGCCAGCAGCCAAGATAGGCTTTCAGGGTGGGGCACAGATACGCAGTATTTT. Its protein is CASSQDRLSGWGTDTQYF.

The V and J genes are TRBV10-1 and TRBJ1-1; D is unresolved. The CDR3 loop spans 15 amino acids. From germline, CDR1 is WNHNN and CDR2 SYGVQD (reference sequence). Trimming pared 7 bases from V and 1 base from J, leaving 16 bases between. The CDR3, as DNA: TGCGCCAGCACTGAACACCTGTCGGCGAACACTGAAGCTTTCTTT. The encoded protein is CASTEHLSANTEAFF.

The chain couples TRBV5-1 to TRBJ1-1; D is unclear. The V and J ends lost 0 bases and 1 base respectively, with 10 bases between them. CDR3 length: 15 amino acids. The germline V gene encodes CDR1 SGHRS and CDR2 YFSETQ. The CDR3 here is CASSLAFSANTEAFF. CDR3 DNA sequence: TGCGCCAGCAGCTTGGCCTTTTCCGCGAACACTGAAGCTTTCTTT. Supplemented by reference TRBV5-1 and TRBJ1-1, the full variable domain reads KAGVTQTPRYLIKTRGQQVTLSCSPISGHRSVSWYQQTPGQGLQFLFEYFSETQRNKGNFPGRFSGRQFSNSRSEMNVSTLELGDSALYLCASSLAFSANTEAFFGQGTRLTVV.

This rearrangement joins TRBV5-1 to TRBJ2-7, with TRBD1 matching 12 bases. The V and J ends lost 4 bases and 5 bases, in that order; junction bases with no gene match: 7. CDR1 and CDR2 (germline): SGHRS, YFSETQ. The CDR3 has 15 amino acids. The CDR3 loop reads CASSASGTGGNEQYF. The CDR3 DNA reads TGCGCCAGCAGCGCCTCCGGGACAGGGGGCAACGAGCAGTACTTC.

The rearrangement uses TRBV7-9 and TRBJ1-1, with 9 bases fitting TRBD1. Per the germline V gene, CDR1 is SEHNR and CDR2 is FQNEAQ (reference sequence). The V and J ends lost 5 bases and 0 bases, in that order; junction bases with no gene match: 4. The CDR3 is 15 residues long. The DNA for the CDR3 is TGTGCCAGCAGCCCAGGACAGGGGATGAACACTGAAGCTTTCTTT. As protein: CASSPGQGMNTEAFF. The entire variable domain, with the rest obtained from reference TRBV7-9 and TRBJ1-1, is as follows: DTGVSQNPRHKITKRGQNVTFRCDPISEHNRLYWYRQTLGQGPEFLTYFQNEAQLEKSRLLSDRFSAERPKGSFSTLEIQRTEQGDSAMYLCASSPGQGMNTEAFFGQGTRLTVV.

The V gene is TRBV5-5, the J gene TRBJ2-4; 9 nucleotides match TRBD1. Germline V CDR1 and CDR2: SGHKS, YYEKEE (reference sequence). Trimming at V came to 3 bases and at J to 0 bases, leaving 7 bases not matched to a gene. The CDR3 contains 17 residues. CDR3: CASSWGQGALAKNIQYF. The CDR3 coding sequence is TGTGCCAGCAGCTGGGGACAGGGAGCACTAGCCAAAAACATTCAGTACTTC.

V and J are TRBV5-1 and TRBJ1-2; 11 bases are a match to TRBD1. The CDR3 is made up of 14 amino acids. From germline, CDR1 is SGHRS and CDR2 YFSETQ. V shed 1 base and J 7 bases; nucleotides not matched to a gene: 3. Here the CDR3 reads CASSLRTGGFGYTF. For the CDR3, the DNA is TGCGCCAGCAGCTTGCGGACAGGGGGCTTTGGCTACACCTTC.

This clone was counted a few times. CDR3 sequence reads: CASSLASVRGAAFF. The CDR3 DNA reads TGTGCCAGCAGCTTGGCCTCGGTCAGGGGGGCAGCTTTCTTT. V and J are TRBV5-6 and TRBJ1-1, with 7 bases matching TRBD1. Looked up from germline, CDR1 is SGHDT and CDR2 is YYEEEE. V shed 0 bases and J 10 bases; nucleotides not matched to a gene: 9. The CDR3 consists of 14 residues.

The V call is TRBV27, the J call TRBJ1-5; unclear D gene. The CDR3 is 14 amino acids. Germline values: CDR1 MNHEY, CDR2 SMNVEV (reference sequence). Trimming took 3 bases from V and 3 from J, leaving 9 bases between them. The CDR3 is CASSFIGNNQPQHF. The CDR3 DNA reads TGTGCCAGCAGTTTCATAGGTAACAATCAGCCCCAGCATTTT.